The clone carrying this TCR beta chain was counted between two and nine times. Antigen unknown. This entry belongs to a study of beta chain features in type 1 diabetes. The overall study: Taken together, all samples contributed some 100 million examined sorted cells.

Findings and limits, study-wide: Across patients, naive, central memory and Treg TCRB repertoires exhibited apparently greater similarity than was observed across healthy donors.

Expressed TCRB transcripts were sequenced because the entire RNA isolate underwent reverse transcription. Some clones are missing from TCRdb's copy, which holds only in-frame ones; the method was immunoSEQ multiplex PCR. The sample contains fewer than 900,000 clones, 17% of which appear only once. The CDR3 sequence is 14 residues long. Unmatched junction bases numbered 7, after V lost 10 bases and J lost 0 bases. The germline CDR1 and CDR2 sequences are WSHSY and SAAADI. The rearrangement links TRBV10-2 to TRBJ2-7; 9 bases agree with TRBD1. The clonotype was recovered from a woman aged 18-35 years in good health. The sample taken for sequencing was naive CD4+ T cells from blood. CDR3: CAKQGARSSYEQYF. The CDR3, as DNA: TGCGCCAAACAGGGGGCCCGAAGCTCCTACGAGCAGTACTTC.